The rows below give T cell receptor beta chains drawn from one sample of a study of T cell responses to AZD1222 COVID-19 vaccine. Clones were sequenced by immunoSEQ multiplex PCR, and TCRdb holds only the in-frame ones, with some missing. The sample lists about 150,000 clones, over 90% occurring once. The material sequenced was peripheral blood, taken on day 0 of AZD1222 vaccination. These receptors were taken from an adult in good health. Each CDR3 is given with its conserved first and last residue. A D gene is named only where the DNA matches it firmly. Size values are once, few and many counts, or a class for expanded clones, and some rows have none.

d_gene: .
v_gene: TRBV6-5
abundance: .
j_gene: TRBJ1-2
CDR3nt: TGTGCCAGCACCTTGGACCAGGGAAGGGAATATGGCTACACCTTC
CDR3aa: CASTLDQGREYGYTF

d_gene: TRBD2
v_gene: TRBV5-4
abundance: .
j_gene: TRBJ2-3
CDR3nt: TGTGCCAGCAGCGTATGGACTAGCGCGCAGTATTTT
CDR3aa: CASSVWTSAQYF

d_gene: TRBD1
v_gene: TRBV9
abundance: .
j_gene: TRBJ2-5
CDR3nt: TGTGCCAGCAGCGAACGACAGGGTATCGGTGAGACCCAGTACTTC
CDR3aa: CASSERQGIGETQYF

d_gene: .
v_gene: TRBV29-1
abundance: .
j_gene: TRBJ2-1
CDR3nt: TGCAGCGTTGGCCACTACAATGAGCAGTTCTTC
CDR3aa: CSVGHYNEQFF

d_gene: TRBD1
v_gene: TRBV28
abundance: .
j_gene: TRBJ1-2
CDR3nt: TGTGCCAGCACTCAACAGGGGGGTGGCTACACCTTC
CDR3aa: CASTQQGGGYTF

d_gene: .
v_gene: TRBV7-9
abundance: .
j_gene: TRBJ2-3
CDR3nt: TGTGCCAGCACTGGCCAGGGGGGTCGGGGAGATACGCAGTATTTT
CDR3aa: CASTGQGGRGDTQYF

d_gene: .
v_gene: TRBV23-1
abundance: .
j_gene: TRBJ2-2
CDR3nt: TGCGCCAGCAGCCAAGGCACAGGGAGGGACGGGGAGCTGTTTTTT
CDR3aa: CASSQGTGRDGELFF

d_gene: .
v_gene: TRBV9
abundance: .
j_gene: TRBJ2-3
CDR3nt: TGTGCCAGCAGCGTAGGGGGGGCATCGAAGTATTTT
CDR3aa: CASSVGGASKYF

d_gene: TRBD1
v_gene: TRBV28
abundance: .
j_gene: TRBJ1-5
CDR3nt: TGTGCCAGCAGCCTGACAGGGGTAGGCAATCAGCCCCAGCATTTT
CDR3aa: CASSLTGVGNQPQHF

d_gene: .
v_gene: TRBV4-2
abundance: .
j_gene: TRBJ1-1
CDR3nt: TGTGCCAGCAGCCAAGATCAACGGGAGTGGGGTGAAGCTTTCTTT
CDR3aa: CASSQDQREWGEAFF

d_gene: TRBD1
v_gene: TRBV2
abundance: .
j_gene: TRBJ2-7
CDR3nt: TGTGCCAGCATTGAGTTAGGGACAGGGGGACCTGAGCAGTACTTC
CDR3aa: CASIELGTGGPEQYF

d_gene: TRBD1
v_gene: TRBV3-1/TRBV3-2
abundance: once
j_gene: TRBJ2-3
CDR3nt: TGTGCCAGCAGCCAAGCTGGGGACAGGCTCACAGATACGCAGTATTTT
CDR3aa: CASSQAGDRLTDTQYF

d_gene: TRBD2
v_gene: TRBV4-1
abundance: once
j_gene: TRBJ2-1
CDR3nt: TGCGCCAGCAGCCAAACGGGACTAGCGGGACACAATGAGCAGTTCTTC
CDR3aa: CASSQTGLAGHNEQFF

d_gene: .
v_gene: TRBV2
abundance: .
j_gene: TRBJ1-1
CDR3nt: TGTGCCAGCATTCGGGGCCCAACCGTCGAGGGTACTGAAGCTTTCTTT
CDR3aa: CASIRGPTVEGTEAFF

d_gene: TRBD2
v_gene: TRBV2
abundance: .
j_gene: TRBJ2-1
CDR3nt: TGTGCCAGCAGGAGGTCTAGCGGGACCTACAATGAGCAGTTCTTC
CDR3aa: CASRRSSGTYNEQFF

d_gene: .
v_gene: TRBV10-3
abundance: .
j_gene: TRBJ1-5
CDR3nt: TGTGCCATCAGTGAACGGACAAATCAGCCCCAGCATTTT
CDR3aa: CAISERTNQPQHF

d_gene: TRBD2
v_gene: TRBV5-1
abundance: .
j_gene: TRBJ2-1
CDR3nt: TGCGCCAGCAGCTTGGGGGCTAGCGGGACTTACAATGAGCAGTTCTTC
CDR3aa: CASSLGASGTYNEQFF

d_gene: .
v_gene: TRBV4-1
abundance: .
j_gene: TRBJ1-2
CDR3nt: TGCGCCAGCAGCCAAGATTCACTTACCAATATCTATGGCTACACCTTC
CDR3aa: CASSQDSLTNIYGYTF

d_gene: .
v_gene: TRBV5-1
abundance: .
j_gene: TRBJ2-1
CDR3nt: TGCGCCAGCAGCTTGGTACCAGATAAGGGCAATGAGCAGTTCTTC
CDR3aa: CASSLVPDKGNEQFF

d_gene: TRBD1
v_gene: TRBV19
abundance: .
j_gene: TRBJ2-1
CDR3nt: TGTGCCAGTAACCACCCCGGGACAGCCTACAATGAGCAGTTCTTC
CDR3aa: CASNHPGTAYNEQFF

d_gene: .
v_gene: TRBV5-1
abundance: .
j_gene: TRBJ1-3
CDR3nt: TGCGCCAGCAGCCAGGGGCCCGGGGGTGATGGAAACACCATATATTTT
CDR3aa: CASSQGPGGDGNTIYF

d_gene: .
v_gene: TRBV12-3/TRBV12-4
abundance: .
j_gene: TRBJ2-1
CDR3nt: TGTGCCAGCAGTGCGGGGCCCTACAATGAGCAGTTCTTC
CDR3aa: CASSAGPYNEQFF

d_gene: .
v_gene: TRBV11-2
abundance: .
j_gene: TRBJ2-7
CDR3nt: TGTGCCAGCAGCTCATCAGACCGGTACGAGCAGTACTTC
CDR3aa: CASSSSDRYEQYF

d_gene: .
v_gene: TRBV5-1
abundance: .
j_gene: TRBJ2-5
CDR3nt: TGCGCCAGCAGCTTGAAGGGCCCCCCGGGAGAGACCCAGTACTTC
CDR3aa: CASSLKGPPGETQYF

d_gene: .
v_gene: TRBV20-1
abundance: .
j_gene: TRBJ2-5
CDR3nt: TGCAGTGCAAGTACAGGCTTCCAAGAGACCCAGTACTTC
CDR3aa: CSASTGFQETQYF

d_gene: .
v_gene: TRBV4-1
abundance: .
j_gene: TRBJ1-4
CDR3nt: TGCGCCAGCGCCAGAACATGGGGGGAGTCGGGTGAAAAACTGTTTTTT
CDR3aa: CASARTWGESGEKLFF

d_gene: TRBD1
v_gene: TRBV18
abundance: .
j_gene: TRBJ1-2
CDR3nt: TGTGCCAGCTCACCGATAACAGGGGGGTATGGCTACACCTTC
CDR3aa: CASSPITGGYGYTF

d_gene: TRBD1
v_gene: TRBV6-5
abundance: .
j_gene: TRBJ2-7
CDR3nt: TGTGCCAGCAGATTCGGGACAGGCACCTACGAGCAGTACTTC
CDR3aa: CASRFGTGTYEQYF

d_gene: TRBD2
v_gene: TRBV12-5
abundance: .
j_gene: TRBJ2-2
CDR3nt: TGTGCTAGTGCCCCCGGACTAGCGAACACCGGGGAGCTGTTTTTT
CDR3aa: CASAPGLANTGELFF

d_gene: .
v_gene: TRBV11-2
abundance: few
j_gene: TRBJ2-3
CDR3nt: TGTGCCAGCAGCTTAGATCTGGGGGAGAGCACAGATACGCAGTATTTT
CDR3aa: CASSLDLGESTDTQYF

d_gene: .
v_gene: TRBV12-5
abundance: .
j_gene: TRBJ2-1
CDR3nt: TGTGCTAGTGGTCGGACGTTATACAATGAGCAGTTCTTC
CDR3aa: CASGRTLYNEQFF

d_gene: TRBD1
v_gene: TRBV7-9
abundance: .
j_gene: TRBJ1-2
CDR3nt: TGTGCCAGCAGCGGACAGGGGGTTAAAGGCTACACCTTC
CDR3aa: CASSGQGVKGYTF

d_gene: .
v_gene: TRBV4-1
abundance: .
j_gene: TRBJ2-1
CDR3nt: TGCGCCAGCAGCCAAGAGGGGGTTGAGCAGTTCTTC
CDR3aa: CASSQEGVEQFF

d_gene: .
v_gene: TRBV15
abundance: .
j_gene: TRBJ2-6
CDR3nt: TGTGCCACCAGCAACCGGGGTGGCTCTGGGGCCAACGTCCTGACTTTC
CDR3aa: CATSNRGGSGANVLTF

d_gene: TRBD2
v_gene: TRBV28
abundance: .
j_gene: TRBJ2-7
CDR3nt: TGTGCCAGCAAACCTAGCGGCAGCTCCTACGAGCAGTACTTC
CDR3aa: CASKPSGSSYEQYF

d_gene: .
v_gene: TRBV6-5
abundance: .
j_gene: TRBJ1-3
CDR3nt: TGTGCCAGCCAAAGCAGGCCCACCATATATTTT
CDR3aa: CASQSRPTIYF

d_gene: TRBD2
v_gene: TRBV5-4
abundance: .
j_gene: TRBJ2-7
CDR3nt: TGTGCCAGCAGCCTTCGACTAGCGGGAGTTGGTGACGAGCAGTACTTC
CDR3aa: CASSLRLAGVGDEQYF

d_gene: TRBD2
v_gene: TRBV28
abundance: once
j_gene: TRBJ2-7
CDR3nt: TGTGCCAGCAGTCTTAGCGGGAGCGTCGAGCAGTACTTC
CDR3aa: CASSLSGSVEQYF

d_gene: TRBD2
v_gene: TRBV3-1/TRBV3-2
abundance: .
j_gene: TRBJ2-7
CDR3nt: TGTGCCAGCAGCCCCATAATAAGCGGGGGTACCAGCTCCTACGAGCAGTACTTC
CDR3aa: CASSPIISGGTSSYEQYF

d_gene: .
v_gene: TRBV12-3/TRBV12-4
abundance: .
j_gene: TRBJ1-1
CDR3nt: TGTGCCAGCCAGGGAGGGGGTACTGAAGCTTTCTTT
CDR3aa: CASQGGGTEAFF

d_gene: .
v_gene: TRBV28
abundance: .
j_gene: TRBJ1-1
CDR3nt: TGTGCCAGCAGTCTACGAGCCCTTAACACTGAAGCTTTCTTT
CDR3aa: CASSLRALNTEAFF

d_gene: TRBD2
v_gene: TRBV6-1
abundance: .
j_gene: TRBJ2-1
CDR3nt: TGTGCCAGCAGTGTTGGGTGGTGGACTAGCGGGAGGGTGCGAAATGAGCAGTTCTTC
CDR3aa: CASSVGWWTSGRVRNEQFF

d_gene: .
v_gene: TRBV27
abundance: .
j_gene: TRBJ1-2
CDR3nt: TGTGCCAGCAGTTTAAGGGGGGGGCTCTATGGCTACACCTTC
CDR3aa: CASSLRGGLYGYTF

d_gene: TRBD1
v_gene: TRBV6-1
abundance: .
j_gene: TRBJ1-1
CDR3nt: TGTGCCAGCAGTGAAGGGACAGGGAACACTGAAGCTTTCTTT
CDR3aa: CASSEGTGNTEAFF

d_gene: .
v_gene: TRBV2
abundance: .
j_gene: TRBJ1-2
CDR3nt: TGTGCCAGCAGTGTGTACAGGGAGGCTGGCTATGGCTACACCTTC
CDR3aa: CASSVYREAGYGYTF

d_gene: .
v_gene: TRBV2
abundance: .
j_gene: TRBJ1-2
CDR3nt: TGTGCCAGCACCCTAGAGTATGGCTACACCTTC
CDR3aa: CASTLEYGYTF

d_gene: TRBD2
v_gene: TRBV11-3
abundance: .
j_gene: TRBJ2-1
CDR3nt: TGTGCCAGCAGCTTGAGGACTAGTAGTTACAATGAGCAGTTCTTC
CDR3aa: CASSLRTSSYNEQFF

d_gene: .
v_gene: TRBV3-1/TRBV3-2
abundance: .
j_gene: TRBJ1-2
CDR3nt: TGTGCCAGCAGCCCCGACAGCCACTATGGCTACACCTTC
CDR3aa: CASSPDSHYGYTF

d_gene: TRBD1
v_gene: TRBV19
abundance: .
j_gene: TRBJ1-2
CDR3nt: TGTGCCAGTAGTAGGACAGGTTCGGACTATGGCTACACCTTC
CDR3aa: CASSRTGSDYGYTF

d_gene: .
v_gene: TRBV4-2
abundance: .
j_gene: TRBJ2-1
CDR3nt: TGTGCCAGCAGCCAAGGATCAGCGTTGAGCTCCTACAATGAGCAGTTCTTC
CDR3aa: CASSQGSALSSYNEQFF